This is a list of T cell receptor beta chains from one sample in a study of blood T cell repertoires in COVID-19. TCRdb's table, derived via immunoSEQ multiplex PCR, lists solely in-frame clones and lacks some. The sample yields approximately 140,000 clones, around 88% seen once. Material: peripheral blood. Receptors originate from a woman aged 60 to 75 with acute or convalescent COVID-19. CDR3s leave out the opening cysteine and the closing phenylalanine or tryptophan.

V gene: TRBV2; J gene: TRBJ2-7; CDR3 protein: ASDRTGGYEQY
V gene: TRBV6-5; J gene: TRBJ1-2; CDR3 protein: ASRPGQARGGYT
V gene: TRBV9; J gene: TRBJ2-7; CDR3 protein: ASSAHSLGQDYEQY
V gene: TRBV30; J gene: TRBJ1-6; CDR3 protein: AWSVQGGQGRSPLH
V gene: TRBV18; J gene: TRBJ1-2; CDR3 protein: ASSPGLTFGYT
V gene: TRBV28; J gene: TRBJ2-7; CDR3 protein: ASLRTSGTYEQY
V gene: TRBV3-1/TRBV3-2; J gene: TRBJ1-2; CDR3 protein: ASSRGTGGANYGYT
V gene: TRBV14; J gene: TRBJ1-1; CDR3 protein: ASSQETQSEAF
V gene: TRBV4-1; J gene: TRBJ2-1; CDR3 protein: ASSLRDSGTSGYNEQF
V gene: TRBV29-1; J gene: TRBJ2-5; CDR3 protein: SVEDWLGQGETQY
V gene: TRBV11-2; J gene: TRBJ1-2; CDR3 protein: ASSLDFPQKNYGYT
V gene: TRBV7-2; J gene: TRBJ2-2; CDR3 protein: ASSTGLAGELF
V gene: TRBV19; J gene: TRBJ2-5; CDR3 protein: ASSFTLEETQY
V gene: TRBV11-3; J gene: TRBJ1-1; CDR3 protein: ASSLDPSRSAEAF
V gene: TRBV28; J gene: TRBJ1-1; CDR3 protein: ASSFQSPRGEAF
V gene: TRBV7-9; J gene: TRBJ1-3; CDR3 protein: ASSFLNPPGGNTIY
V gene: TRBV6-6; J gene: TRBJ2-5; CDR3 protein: ASSYSRDRDETQY
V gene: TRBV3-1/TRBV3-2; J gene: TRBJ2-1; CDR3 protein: ASSQGGGTEQF
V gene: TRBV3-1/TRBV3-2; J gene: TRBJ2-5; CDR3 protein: ASSQGATSGGGETQY
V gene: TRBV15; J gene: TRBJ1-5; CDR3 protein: ATSIGQSNQPQH
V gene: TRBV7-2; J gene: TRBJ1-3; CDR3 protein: ASSLDRGSRNTIY
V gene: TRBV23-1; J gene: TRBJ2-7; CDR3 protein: ASSQSPGTGFSEQY
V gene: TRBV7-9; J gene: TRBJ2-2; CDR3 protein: ASSLGQGSGELF
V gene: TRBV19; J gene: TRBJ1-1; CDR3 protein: ASSGTGVAEAF
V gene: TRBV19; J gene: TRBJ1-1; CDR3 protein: ASRPGQASSEAF
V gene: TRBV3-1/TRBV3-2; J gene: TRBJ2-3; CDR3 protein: ASSQDYGLATDTQY
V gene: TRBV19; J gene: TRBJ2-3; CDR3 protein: ASRYSGDIDTQY
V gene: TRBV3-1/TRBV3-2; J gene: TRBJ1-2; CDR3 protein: ASSQGAGRGYT
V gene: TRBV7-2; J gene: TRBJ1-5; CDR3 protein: ASSSRTGLGQPQH
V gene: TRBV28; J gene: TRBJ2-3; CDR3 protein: ASSLPLGITDTQY
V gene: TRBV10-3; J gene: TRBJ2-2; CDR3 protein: AISERLATNTGELF
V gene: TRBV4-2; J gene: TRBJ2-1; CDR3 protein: ASSQGGPYNEQF
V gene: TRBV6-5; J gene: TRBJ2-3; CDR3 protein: ASGTSGVSDTQY
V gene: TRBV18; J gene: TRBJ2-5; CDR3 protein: ASSPRLAGRQETQY
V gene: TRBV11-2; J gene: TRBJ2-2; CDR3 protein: ASSLDIGTGVTGELF
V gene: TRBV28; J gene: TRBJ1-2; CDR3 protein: ASRPTPGQGGSGYT
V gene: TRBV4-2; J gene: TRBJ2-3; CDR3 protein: ASSQRGASTDTQY
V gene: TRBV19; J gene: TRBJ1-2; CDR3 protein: ASSIDLGETNYGYT
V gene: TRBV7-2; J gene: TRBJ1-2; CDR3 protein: ASSLETTANYGYT
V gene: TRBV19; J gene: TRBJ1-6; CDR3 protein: ASSILASSYNSPLH
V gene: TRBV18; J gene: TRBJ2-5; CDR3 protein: ASSPQGAAETQY
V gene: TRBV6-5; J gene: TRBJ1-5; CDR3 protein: ATTGTGIQPQH
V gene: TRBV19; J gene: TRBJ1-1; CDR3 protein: ASSKGETTEAF
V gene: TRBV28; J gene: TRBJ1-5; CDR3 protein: ASSLGGGYSNQPQH
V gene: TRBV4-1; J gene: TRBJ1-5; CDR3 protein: ASSQGQSLPSNQPQH
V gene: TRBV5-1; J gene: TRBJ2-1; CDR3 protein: ASSLDEGSYNEQF
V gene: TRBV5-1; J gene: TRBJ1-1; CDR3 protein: ASSPFEQGASTEAF
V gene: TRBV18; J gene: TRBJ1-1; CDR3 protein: ASSQGLNTEAF
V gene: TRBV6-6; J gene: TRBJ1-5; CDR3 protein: ASSHGTDYQPQH
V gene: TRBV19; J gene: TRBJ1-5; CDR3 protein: ASSNSKENQPQH
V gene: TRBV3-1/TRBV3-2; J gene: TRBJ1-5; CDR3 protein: ASSQRLLGDNQPQH
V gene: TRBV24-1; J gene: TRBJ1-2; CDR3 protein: ATSDSQTLYGYT
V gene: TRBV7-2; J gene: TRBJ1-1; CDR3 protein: ASSPAVGDLQSNTEAF
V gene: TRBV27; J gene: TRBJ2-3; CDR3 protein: ASSPKAGLEGDTQY
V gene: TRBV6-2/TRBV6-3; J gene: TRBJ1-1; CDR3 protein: ASSSRPESEAF
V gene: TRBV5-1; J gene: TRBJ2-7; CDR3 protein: ASSLAVGGDHEQY
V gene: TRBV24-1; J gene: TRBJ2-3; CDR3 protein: ATSDLIFGGIDTQY